A selection of T cell receptor beta chains follows, all from one sample in a study of radiation and T cells in renal cell carcinoma. The data were produced by immunoSEQ multiplex PCR, yet TCRdb's version contains in-frame clones alone and is incomplete. Among about 130,000 clones, approximately 90% were seen once, and the ten largest hold 12%. The material sequenced was blood, taken from a patient whose treatment included radiotherapy and nephrectomy. The origin of the receptors is a woman aged 50 to 60 with renal cell carcinoma. Both conserved end residues are part of each CDR3. The D gene is left open where the match is weak. Size values are once, few and many counts, or a class for expanded clones, and some rows have none.

abundance: -; d_gene: TRBD1; v_gene: TRBV4-2; j_gene: TRBJ1-5; CDR3nt: TGTGCCAGCAGCCCATCGGACAGGGGGCGAAATCAGCCCCAGCATTTT; CDR3aa: CASSPSDRGRNQPQHF
abundance: -; d_gene: TRBD1; v_gene: TRBV6-5; j_gene: TRBJ1-2; CDR3nt: TGTGCCAGCAGTTCCTCGGGACAGTCAAACTATGGCTACACCTTC; CDR3aa: CASSSSGQSNYGYTF
abundance: -; d_gene: -; v_gene: TRBV28; j_gene: TRBJ1-2; CDR3nt: TGTGCCAGCCGGGCAAGTGTGATCTATGGCTACACCTTC; CDR3aa: CASRASVIYGYTF
abundance: -; d_gene: -; v_gene: TRBV25-1; j_gene: TRBJ1-1; CDR3nt: TGTGCCAGCGGTAGAGTGGGCACTGAAGCTTTCTTT; CDR3aa: CASGRVGTEAFF
abundance: -; d_gene: TRBD1; v_gene: TRBV29-1; j_gene: TRBJ1-2; CDR3nt: TGCAGCGTTGCCCGGGACAGGGTCCGATATGGCTACACCTTC; CDR3aa: CSVARDRVRYGYTF
abundance: -; d_gene: -; v_gene: TRBV11-1; j_gene: TRBJ2-5; CDR3nt: TGTGCCAGCAGAGGTGGGAACAGGGTGAGAGAGACCCAGTACTTC; CDR3aa: CASRGGNRVRETQYF
abundance: -; d_gene: -; v_gene: TRBV5-4; j_gene: TRBJ2-6; CDR3nt: TGTGCCAGCAGCTTGCCCGGGGACCTAAGGGCCAACGTCCTGACTTTC; CDR3aa: CASSLPGDLRANVLTF
abundance: -; d_gene: TRBD1; v_gene: TRBV6-5; j_gene: TRBJ2-3; CDR3nt: TGTGCCAGCAGTTACCGGGACAGGGGGCGATCAGATACGCAGTATTTT; CDR3aa: CASSYRDRGRSDTQYF
abundance: -; d_gene: TRBD1; v_gene: TRBV29-1; j_gene: TRBJ1-2; CDR3nt: TGCAGCGTTGAGGGCCAGGGGGTAAACTATGGCTACACCTTC; CDR3aa: CSVEGQGVNYGYTF
abundance: -; d_gene: TRBD1; v_gene: TRBV15; j_gene: TRBJ2-1; CDR3nt: TGTGCCACCAGCAGTCCGAGGGGGACAGGGGCCCACAATGAGCAGTTCTTC; CDR3aa: CATSSPRGTGAHNEQFF
abundance: once; d_gene: -; v_gene: TRBV4-3; j_gene: TRBJ1-4; CDR3nt: TGCGCCAGCAGCCAAGTAGTTTTATCACGGGAACAAAAACTGTTTTTT; CDR3aa: CASSQVVLSREQKLFF
abundance: -; d_gene: TRBD1; v_gene: TRBV11-3; j_gene: TRBJ2-5; CDR3nt: TGTGCCAGCAGAGCGGCCTTTGGGGACAGGGGCCAAGAACGGACCCAGTACTTC; CDR3aa: CASRAAFGDRGQERTQYF
abundance: -; d_gene: -; v_gene: TRBV6-4; j_gene: TRBJ2-2; CDR3nt: TGTGCCAGCAGTGACAGGGACACCGGGGAGCTGTTTTTT; CDR3aa: CASSDRDTGELFF
abundance: -; d_gene: -; v_gene: TRBV4-1; j_gene: TRBJ1-1; CDR3nt: TGCGCCAGCAGCCAAGGCGAGGGCCAACCGACTGAAGCTTTCTTT; CDR3aa: CASSQGEGQPTEAFF
abundance: once; d_gene: -; v_gene: TRBV5-4; j_gene: TRBJ2-1; CDR3nt: TGTGCCAGCAGCTTGAGTTCTAGCTCCTACAATGAGCAGTTCTTC; CDR3aa: CASSLSSSSYNEQFF
abundance: few; d_gene: -; v_gene: TRBV9; j_gene: TRBJ1-6; CDR3nt: TGTGCCAGCAGCGTAGAGGGTGGGGGACATAATTCACCCCTCCACTTT; CDR3aa: CASSVEGGGHNSPLHF
abundance: -; d_gene: -; v_gene: TRBV18; j_gene: TRBJ2-5; CDR3nt: TGTGCCAGCTCACCGATTCACCAGGGAGAGACCCAGTACTTC; CDR3aa: CASSPIHQGETQYF
abundance: -; d_gene: -; v_gene: TRBV5-1; j_gene: TRBJ2-6; CDR3nt: TGCGCCAGCAGCCTCGCCCTCTCTGGGGCCAACGTCCTGACTTTC; CDR3aa: CASSLALSGANVLTF
abundance: -; d_gene: TRBD1; v_gene: TRBV6-5; j_gene: TRBJ2-2; CDR3nt: TGTGCCAGCAGCCGGGACAGGCCCAACACCGGGGAGCTGTTTTTT; CDR3aa: CASSRDRPNTGELFF
abundance: -; d_gene: -; v_gene: TRBV7-2; j_gene: TRBJ2-7; CDR3nt: TGTGCCAGCAGCTTAGCCGTTCTAGAACACGAGCAGTACTTC; CDR3aa: CASSLAVLEHEQYF
abundance: -; d_gene: TRBD2; v_gene: TRBV5-4; j_gene: TRBJ2-7; CDR3nt: TGTGCCAGCAGCCAGGGACTAGCGGGGGCCTTCTCCTACGAGCAGTACTTC; CDR3aa: CASSQGLAGAFSYEQYF
abundance: -; d_gene: -; v_gene: TRBV7-9; j_gene: TRBJ2-1; CDR3nt: TGTGCCAGCAGCTTCGTGGGGTCCTACAATGAGCAGTTCTTC; CDR3aa: CASSFVGSYNEQFF
abundance: -; d_gene: -; v_gene: TRBV5-1; j_gene: TRBJ2-7; CDR3nt: TGCGCCAGCAGCTGGGACGGACAGTTACCTTACGAGCAGTACTTC; CDR3aa: CASSWDGQLPYEQYF
abundance: -; d_gene: -; v_gene: TRBV2; j_gene: TRBJ2-5; CDR3nt: TGTGCCAGCAGGTTCGCTGGCCAAGAGACCCAGTACTTC; CDR3aa: CASRFAGQETQYF
abundance: few; d_gene: -; v_gene: TRBV4-1; j_gene: TRBJ2-1; CDR3nt: TGCGCCAGCAGCCCCCTTGGAAGTGGTGCCAATGAGCAGTTCTTC; CDR3aa: CASSPLGSGANEQFF
abundance: -; d_gene: TRBD1; v_gene: TRBV7-6; j_gene: TRBJ2-2; CDR3nt: TGTGCCAGCAGCTTATCGTCAGGGGGCATTGCCGGGGAGCTGTTTTTT; CDR3aa: CASSLSSGGIAGELFF
abundance: -; d_gene: -; v_gene: TRBV5-4; j_gene: TRBJ2-7; CDR3nt: TGTGCCAGCAGCAGCCTGAGGGGTAAGAGGGACGAGCAGTACTTC; CDR3aa: CASSSLRGKRDEQYF
abundance: -; d_gene: TRBD1; v_gene: TRBV11-3; j_gene: TRBJ2-5; CDR3nt: TGTGCCAGCAGCCCCACAGGGGGCAGCGAGACCCAGTACTTC; CDR3aa: CASSPTGGSETQYF
abundance: -; d_gene: -; v_gene: TRBV6-1; j_gene: TRBJ2-7; CDR3nt: TGTGCCAGCACCGTAAGGGAAGGTTCATACTACGAGCAGTACTTC; CDR3aa: CASTVREGSYYEQYF
abundance: -; d_gene: TRBD1; v_gene: TRBV23-1; j_gene: TRBJ2-1; CDR3nt: TGCGCCAGGATCCCTTTCCCGGGACAGGATTACAATGAGCAGTTCTTC; CDR3aa: CARIPFPGQDYNEQFF
abundance: -; d_gene: -; v_gene: TRBV7-3; j_gene: TRBJ2-3; CDR3nt: TGTGCCAGCAGCATCCAGCGGGCGGGCACAGATACGCAGTATTTT; CDR3aa: CASSIQRAGTDTQYF
abundance: -; d_gene: TRBD1; v_gene: TRBV6-5; j_gene: TRBJ1-1; CDR3nt: TGTGCCAGCAGCCTACAGGGGGCTGGGGATGAAGCTTTCTTT; CDR3aa: CASSLQGAGDEAFF
abundance: -; d_gene: TRBD1; v_gene: TRBV19; j_gene: TRBJ1-5; CDR3nt: TGTGCCAGTAGTATAGGGGGACAGGGGTGGAATCAGCCCCAGCATTTT; CDR3aa: CASSIGGQGWNQPQHF
abundance: -; d_gene: TRBD2; v_gene: TRBV6-6; j_gene: TRBJ2-1; CDR3nt: TGTGCCAGCACCGCGGGAGTGGATGAGCAGTTCTTC; CDR3aa: CASTAGVDEQFF
abundance: -; d_gene: -; v_gene: TRBV10-2; j_gene: TRBJ1-4; CDR3nt: TGCGCCAGCAGTGATGTCTTATGGGGAGGGAGTGAAAAACTGTTTTTT; CDR3aa: CASSDVLWGGSEKLFF
abundance: -; d_gene: -; v_gene: TRBV5-1; j_gene: TRBJ2-7; CDR3nt: TGCGCCAGCAGCTTGGACTGGGAGCAGTACTTC; CDR3aa: CASSLDWEQYF
abundance: -; d_gene: -; v_gene: TRBV5-1; j_gene: TRBJ2-1; CDR3nt: TGCGCCAGCAGCTTGGGCCCTAGCAACAATGAGCAGTTCTTC; CDR3aa: CASSLGPSNNEQFF
abundance: -; d_gene: -; v_gene: TRBV7-8; j_gene: TRBJ1-1; CDR3nt: TGTGCCAGCAGCTTAGACCTCCTCATGAACACTGAAGCTTTCTTT; CDR3aa: CASSLDLLMNTEAFF
abundance: -; d_gene: -; v_gene: TRBV19; j_gene: TRBJ1-5; CDR3nt: TGTGCCAGTAAGGCGGTGGGGCCCCAGCATTTT; CDR3aa: CASKAVGPQHF
abundance: -; d_gene: -; v_gene: TRBV5-1; j_gene: TRBJ2-7; CDR3nt: TGCGCCAGCAGCTCCGATATCTACTCCTACGAGCAGTACTTC; CDR3aa: CASSSDIYSYEQYF
abundance: -; d_gene: -; v_gene: TRBV5-1; j_gene: TRBJ2-7; CDR3nt: TGCGCCAGCAGCTTGCTAACAGGGGGGGCCTACGAGCAGTACTTC; CDR3aa: CASSLLTGGAYEQYF
abundance: -; d_gene: -; v_gene: TRBV29-1; j_gene: TRBJ1-1; CDR3nt: TGCAGCGTCTGGGACAATCGCCACAGTGAAGCTTTCTTT; CDR3aa: CSVWDNRHSEAFF